The 6 T cell receptor beta chains reported below all come from one sample, sequenced in a study of T-cell memory formation after mild COVID-19. In TCRdb, the 5' RACE reads were re-called with MiXCR into one record per CDR3 protein. In the table there are a few hundred thousand distinct CDR3 sequences, roughly 19% of which are singletons. Sequenced material: PBMCs or a T cell subset sorted from them (not recorded which). The receptors derive from a man aged 18 to 29 who had mild COVID-19 (a few samples of this study predate the infection). Cell type and time point are not known.

This clonotype was counted a few times. The V call is TRBV20-1, the J call TRBJ2-3; D gene unclear. V shed 3 bases and J shed 2 bases, with 12 bases lying between them. There are 14 residues in the CDR3. The germline gives CDR1 DFQATT, CDR2 SNEGSKA (reference sequence). CDR3 sequence (DNA): TGCAGTGCTAGCACTGCTTTTTTCACAGATACGCAGTATTTT. Translating it yields CSASTAFFTDTQYF.

The genes are TRBV24-1 and TRBJ2-1; no definite D call. Germline loops: CDR1 KGHDR, CDR2 SFDVKD. The ends were cut back, 3 bases at V and 5 bases at J, with 13 bases in the middle. The CDR3 runs 15 residues. CDR3 sequence (DNA): TGTGCCACCAGTGATGGGCCAACCACTAACAATGAGCAGTTCTTC. Translation gives CATSDGPTTNNEQFF.

This clonotype was observed many times. J is TRBJ1-6 and V is TRBV2; D not resolved. V dropped 6 bases and J dropped 8 bases, with 14 bases sitting between them. CDR1 is SNHLY and CDR2 is FYNNEI in the germline V gene. The CDR3 is 14 amino acids. The CDR3 DNA is TGTGCCAGCAGACCGGGATCTATTGATTCACCCCTCCACTTT. Translated: CASRPGSIDSPLHF.

The V gene is TRBV5-4, the J gene TRBJ1-1; TRBD1 matches 9 bases. Trimming took 4 bases from V and 1 from J; bases not matched to a gene: 11. The V gene's germline CDR1 is SGHNT and CDR2 YYREEE (reference sequence). The CDR3 consists of 17 residues. The CDR3 region has the DNA TGTGCCAGCAGCCGAGGACAGGGGAATCAGCGGAACACTGAAGCTTTCTTT. It codes for CASSRGQGNQRNTEAFF.

V is TRBV2 and J is TRBJ1-5; D is unclear. The length of the CDR3 is 16 residues. Deletions cut 5 bases from V and 4 bases from J, with 18 bases between. CDR1 is SNHLY, CDR2 FYNNEI, per germline. This CDR3 reads CASSFSTDSRNQPQHF. The CDR3 DNA reads as TGTGCCAGCAGTTTTTCCACAGATTCTCGGAATCAGCCCCAGCATTTT.

This clonotype has just a few counts. This rearrangement joins TRBV7-9 to TRBJ2-7, with TRBD2 identical over 11 bases. The CDR3 is 15 residues long. Germline V CDR1 and CDR2: SEHNR, FQNEAQ (reference sequence). J lost 4 bases, V lost 3 bases, and 5 bases had no gene match. CDR3 sequence: CASSLGTSGGYEQYV. The CDR3 region has the DNA TGTGCCAGCAGCTTGGGGACTAGCGGAGGGTACGAGCAGTACGTC.